This T cell receptor (beta chain) was profiled in a study of blood T cells in healthy people across ages. This CDR3 spans 16 amino acids. Germline-derived CDR1 and CDR2 are SGHTA and FQGNSA. J was trimmed by 3 bases and V by 1 base; bases with no gene match: 6. Together with a sample-barcoded 5' primer, a J-beta primer mix was included in a second PCR lasting roughly 6 to 12 cycles. No fewer than 2.5 million CDR3-containing paired-end reads came from each sample. TCRdb ran MiXCR on the 5' RACE reads and lists one entry per CDR3 protein. Among 780,000 or so distinct CDR3 sequences listed, 53% were seen once.

This clonotype originated in an elderly man in good health. The genes are TRBV7-2 and TRBJ2-7; 10 bases are a match to TRBD2. The sample comprised blood. CDR3 region: CASSLVAAGGIYEQYF. CDR3 nucleotide sequence: TGTGCCAGCAGCTTAGTAGCAGCGGGAGGGATCTACGAGCAGTACTTC.